The clone carrying this T cell receptor (beta chain) was counted only a few times. Its antigen remains unidentified. This record comes from a study of identical twins. Per germline, CDR1 SEHNR and CDR2 FQNEAQ (reference sequence). The CDR3 runs 17 residues. The ends lost 1 base at V and 4 bases at J; junction bases unmatched: 6. Healthy Caucasians, and only they, were the donors. In TCRdb, the 5' RACE reads were re-called with MiXCR into one record per CDR3 protein. Here the sample spans 640,000 or so distinct CDR3 sequences, less than 7% being singletons. Study results and limitations: Sequences that were out-of-frame, alpha and twin-shared displayed an excess of low generation probability. Memory repertoires lacked the insertion deficit that abundant cord blood beta clonotypes showed. Twins shared beta out-of-frame sequences in excess, but this excess was weaker.

The chain carries TRBV7-9 and TRBJ2-1; 11 bases map to TRBD2. The sequenced sample was naive T cells sorted from blood. The source of this sequence is a young man in good health. The chain's CDR3 is CASSLVIGTSGYNEQFF. The CDR3 DNA reads TGTGCCAGCAGCTTAGTCATCGGGACTAGCGGTTACAATGAGCAGTTCTTC.